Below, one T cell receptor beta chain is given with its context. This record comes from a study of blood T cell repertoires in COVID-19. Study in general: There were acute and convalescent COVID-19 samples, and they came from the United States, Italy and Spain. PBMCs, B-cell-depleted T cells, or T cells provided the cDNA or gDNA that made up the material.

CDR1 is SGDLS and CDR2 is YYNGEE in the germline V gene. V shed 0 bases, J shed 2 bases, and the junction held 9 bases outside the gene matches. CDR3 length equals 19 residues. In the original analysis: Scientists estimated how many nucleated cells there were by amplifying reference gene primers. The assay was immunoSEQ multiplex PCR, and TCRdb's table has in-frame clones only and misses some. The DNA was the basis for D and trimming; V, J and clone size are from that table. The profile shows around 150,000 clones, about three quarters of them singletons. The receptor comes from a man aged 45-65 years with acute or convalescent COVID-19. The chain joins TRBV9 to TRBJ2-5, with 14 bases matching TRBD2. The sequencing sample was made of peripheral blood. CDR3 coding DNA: TGTGCCAGCAGCGTAGGTCGACTAGCGGGGGGGCCTGTTCAAGAGACCCAGTACTTC. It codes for CASSVGRLAGGPVQETQYF.